Below, 21 T cell receptor beta chains from the same sample are listed, as sequenced in a study of metastatic and nonmetastatic thyroid tumors. No patient had received any treatment before thyroid surgery. TCRdb re-called clones via MiXCR from the PCR reads. The data show 35,000 to 50,000 clones, about a sixth seen once. Source material: tumor tissue. The receptors come from a female donor with papillary thyroid cancer or a benign thyroid nodule (not recorded which). Some clones in this sample may be carry-over from other donors' samples.

This clone was counted at least ten times. J is TRBJ1-2 and V is TRBV20-1; 10 bases are a match to TRBD1. V lost 7 bases, J lost 8 bases, and 19 bases stayed unmatched. CDR1 is DFQATT and CDR2 is SNEGSKA in the germline V gene (reference sequence). The CDR3 loop spans 16 amino acids. Here the CDR3 reads CSVPRQGARGLGGYTF. In DNA form, the CDR3 reads TGCAGTGTCCCCAGACAGGGGGCCCGGGGACTTGGAGGCTACACCTTC.

As for this clone: With a much larger clone just one base away, this may be a read error. CDR3 bases: TGTGCCAGCAGGCGAGGGGTTTCGACAGATACGCAGTATTTT. It codes for CASRRGVSTDTQYF. V usage is TRBV12-3 or TRBV12-4 and J usage is TRBJ2-3, with D possibly being TRBD1 or TRBD2 (5 bases each). The length of the CDR3 is 14 residues. V was trimmed by 6 bases and J by 3 bases, leaving 13 bases between them.

This clone was observed many times. The chain couples TRBV10-1 to TRBJ2-4; D not resolved. There are 13 residues in the CDR3. Germline CDR1 reads WNHNN; CDR2 reads SYGVQD (reference sequence). The V end was cut by 8 bases, the J end by 1 base, with 9 bases between. The CDR3 spells CASGLAAKNIQYF. CDR3 sequence (DNA): TGCGCCAGCGGGTTAGCTGCCAAAAACATTCAGTACTTC.

This clone has at least ten counts. This chain links TRBV27 with TRBJ2-6; tentative D call: TRBD1 (7 bases). The CDR3 consists of 20 residues. Trimming cost V 4 bases and J 4 bases, with 26 bases left between them. The V gene's germline CDR1 is MNHEY and CDR2 SMNVEV (reference sequence). DNA for the CDR3: TGTGCCAGCAGTTCTATCCGCGGGGACAGCTACAGTCGGGGGGCCAACGTCCTGACTTTC. This encodes CASSSIRGDSYSRGANVLTF.

A word on this clone: One end of the junction varies from germline; a read error may be responsible. V and J are TRBV15 and TRBJ2-3; D uncertain. Germline CDR1 and CDR2: LNHNV and YYDKDF (reference sequence). This CDR3 comprises 13 residues. The CDR3 DNA reads TGTGTCACCAGCAACCGGCGGTCAGATATGCAGTATTTT. This sequence encodes CVTSNRRSDMQYF.

Many counts were recorded for this clone. The chain recombines TRBV20-1 with TRBJ1-5, with 7 bases matching TRBD1. In germline, CDR1 is DFQATT, CDR2 SNEGSKA (reference sequence). V trimming: 6 bases; J trimming: 4 bases; junction bases outside the gene matches: 6. The CDR3 spans 13 residues. The CDR3 coding sequence is TGCAGTGCGGCGCAGGGGGTAAATCAGCCCCAGCATTTT. Its protein is CSAAQGVNQPQHF.

This clone was seen ten or more times. The rearrangement links TRBV28 to TRBJ2-7; D not resolved. CDR1 is MDHEN, CDR2 SYDVKM, per germline. The CDR3 consists of 14 residues. The V end lost 7 bases, the J end lost 2 bases, and 15 bases lay between the germline ends. CDR3: CASTLSVTPYEQYF. CDR3 sequence (DNA): TGTGCCAGCACCTTAAGTGTAACACCCTACGAGCAGTACTTC.

Ten or more counts support this clone. The V and J genes are TRBV4-3 and TRBJ1-1, with D possibly TRBD1 on 5 matching bases. V gave up 0 bases and J gave up 5 bases, with 7 bases separating them. This CDR3 is 13 amino acids long. CDR1 and CDR2 (germline): LGHNA, YSLEER. The CDR3 sequence: CASSQDWGTEAFF. The CDR3 DNA is TGCGCCAGCAGCCAAGATTGGGGGACTGAAGCTTTCTTT.

The V gene is TRBV11-2, the J gene TRBJ2-7, with D perhaps assigned TRBD1 or TRBD2 (6 bases each). The CDR3 sequence is 16 residues long. The germline V gene has CDR1 SGHAT and CDR2 FQNNGV. Trimming took off 1 base at V and 0 bases at J, with 13 bases between the two ends. CDR3 bases: TGTGCCAGCAGCTTAGGGAGAGGGGGGAGCTCCTACGAGCAGTACTTC. Protein: CASSLGRGGSSYEQYF. The whole variable domain, remainder taken from reference TRBV11-2 and TRBJ2-7, is EAGVAQSPRYKIIEKRQSVAFWCNPISGHATLYWYQQILGQGPKLLIQFQNNGVVDDSQLPKDRFSAERLKGVDSTLKIQPAKLEDSAVYLCASSLGRGGSSYEQYFGPGTRLTVT.

This clone showed up just a few times. One end of the junction does not line up with germline, which may come from a read error. V is TRBV7-3 and J is TRBJ2-2, with D possibly TRBD2 on 5 matching bases. Germline CDR1 SGHTA, CDR2 FQGTGA. CDR3 size: 12 residues. CDR3 DNA: TGTGCCAGCAGCTTAACATCCGGGGAGCTGTTCTTT. Amino acids: CASSLTSGELFF.

This clone was picked up many times. The genes are TRBV11-2 and TRBJ2-4; D might be TRBD2 (7 bases). This CDR3 spans 19 amino acids. V dropped 0 bases and J dropped 9 bases, with 27 bases sitting between them. Per the germline V gene, CDR1 is SGHAT and CDR2 is FQNNGV. In nucleotides, the CDR3 is TGTGCCAGCAGCTTAGAGAGCCCCGGGGGCGGGGGCCCTCTTAGCATTCAGTACTTC. This sequence encodes CASSLESPGGGGPLSIQYF.

This clone was found a few times. This chain joins TRBV6-1 and TRBJ2-1, with TRBD1 matching over 7 bases. Unmatched junction bases numbered 14, after V lost 6 bases and J lost 9 bases. Germline V lookup: CDR1 MNHNS, CDR2 SASEGT. The length of the CDR3 is 15 residues. DNA for the CDR3: TGTGCCAGCAGACACGGGACAGAGGGTGTAGGTGAGCAGTTCTTC. Translating it yields CASRHGTEGVGEQFF.

This clone was recorded only once. This chain joins TRBV5-1 and TRBJ1-2; no definite D call. Between the trimmed V and J ends, which lost 8 bases and 8 bases, there was a span of 25 bases. CDR1 and CDR2 from the germline V gene are SGHRS and YFSETQ. The CDR3 covers 15 residues. The CDR3 loop is CASILAPGAQDGYTF. CDR3 in DNA: TGCGCCAGTATCTTGGCCCCCGGCGCCCAAGACGGCTACACCTTC.

This clone was seen repeatedly, ten times or more. The chain joins TRBV7-2 to TRBJ2-7; the D gene could be TRBD1 or TRBD2 (5 bases each). Germline CDR1 and CDR2: SGHTA and FQGNSA. The CDR3 consists of 14 residues. V lost 6 bases, J lost 0 bases, and 12 bases lay in between. The CDR3 here is CASSPRGDSYEQYF. The CDR3 nucleotides are TGTGCCAGCAGTCCTAGGGGAGACTCCTACGAGCAGTACTTC.

V usage is TRBV15 and J usage is TRBJ2-2; possibly TRBD1 for D (5 bases). CDR1 and CDR2 (germline): LNHNV, YYDKDF (reference sequence). Trimming took off 0 bases at V and 6 bases at J, with 17 bases between the two ends. The CDR3 spans 17 residues. CDR3 DNA: TGTGCCACCAGCAGAGATAGGCAGGGTTGGGTAGCCGGGGAGCTGTTTTTT. Residues: CATSRDRQGWVAGELFF. Full variable domain (outside the CDR3, taken from reference TRBV15 and TRBJ2-2): DAMVIQNPRYQVTQFGKPVTLSCSQTLNHNVMYWYQQKSSQAPKLLFHYYDKDFNNEADTPDNFQSRRPNTSFCFLDIRSPGLGDTAMYLCATSRDRQGWVAGELFFGEGSRLTVL.

In this sample, this clone turned up a few times. The J gene is TRBJ2-7, the V gene TRBV12-3 or TRBV12-4, with 8 positions matching TRBD1. V shed 6 bases and J 3 bases; nucleotides not matched to a gene: 4. This CDR3 is built from 13 residues. In DNA, the CDR3 is TGTGCCAGCAGCATACAGGGGGGCTACGAGCAGTACTTC. This gives the protein CASSIQGGYEQYF.

V gene TRBV28 combines with J gene TRBJ2-5; tentatively, D is TRBD2 (5 bases). The CDR3 spans 14 residues. Germline CDR1 is MDHEN and CDR2 is SYDVKM. The ends were cut back, 6 bases at V and 5 bases at J, with 16 bases in the middle. The CDR3 loop reads CASSPPWEPETQYF. CDR3 in DNA: TGTGCCAGCAGCCCACCCTGGGAGCCGGAGACCCAGTACTTC.

The table lists this clone with many counts. This chain connects TRBV3-1 to TRBJ2-7, with D unclear. Looked up from germline, CDR1 is LGHDT and CDR2 is YNNKEL (reference sequence). Trimming shortened V by 0 bases and J by 6 bases, and 9 bases separated the two germline ends. The CDR3 spans 13 residues. DNA of the CDR3: TGTGCCAGCAGCCAAGATCGTATGACCGAGCAGTACTTC. Protein: CASSQDRMTEQYF.

With respect to this clone: This may be a read error, as it is one base from a much larger clone. The chain couples TRBV5-5 to TRBJ1-1; possible D gene TRBD1, 5 bases. The CDR3 is 16 residues long. V was pared by 4 bases and J by 1 base, with 17 bases between. CDR1 and CDR2 (germline): SGHKS, YYEKEE (reference sequence). The CDR3 DNA follows: TGTGCCAGCAGCCGGGACGACGGAGGCCAGAACACTGAAGCTTTCTTT. As protein: CASSRDDGGQNTEAFF.

This clone has ten or more counts. A read error may be the cause here, since a much bigger clone is one base away. Other DNA sequences in the sample encode the same CDR3. The rearrangement joins TRBV28 to TRBJ1-5; D gene uncertain. This CDR3 is 15 amino acids long. Germline CDR1 is MDHEN and CDR2 is SYDVKM. V was pared by 2 bases and J by 7 bases, with 15 bases between. In nucleotides, the CDR3 is TGTGCCAGCAGTTTAATGCCTACCCCGGGCCAGCCCCAGCATTTT. Translation gives CASSLMPTPGQPQHF.

This clone was counted ten times or more. J is TRBJ2-5 and V is TRBV6-1; D is undetermined. This CDR3 spans 12 amino acids. V was shortened by 5 bases and J by 1 base, with 5 bases between the two germline ends. The germline gives CDR1 MNHNS, CDR2 SASEGT. The CDR3, as DNA: TGTGCCAGCAGTCGACTCCAAGAGACCCAGTACTTC. It translates to CASSRLQETQYF.